The entry below describes one T cell receptor (beta chain). Its target antigen remains unknown. No base qualities exist here, and no much larger clone lies one base off it. The data were taken from a study of blood T cell repertoires in COVID-19 (TCRdb year 2020). Some background on the complete study: The collaborator samples originated in the United States, Italy and Spain and spanned the acute and convalescent phases of COVID-19. The prospective study material was composed of cDNA or gDNA derived from T cells, B-cell-depleted T cells, or PBMCs. The dataset comprised deeply sampled blood TCRbeta repertoires from subjects exposed to, actively infected with, or recovered from COVID-19. The repertoires were released in a freely available public database intended as a resource for research on the immune response to SARS-CoV-2. Samples were obtained from the ongoing ImmuneRACE study (first 160 participants) and from about 1,300 subjects provided by 6 global collaborators. Nearly every sample came with metadata listing a de-identified subject ID, COVID-19 status, age in years and sex. Where HLA class I and class II types were available, the types were taken from metadata supplied by the sample provider, not from assay-based typing. What the work shows at the level of the full study, not this receptor alone: The amount of clinical and demographic metadata varied by source and participant and was provided uncurated.

A distance of 7 bases separates the germline ends of V and J, which lose 0 bases and 7 bases respectively. The CDR3 runs 13 amino acids, cysteine and phenylalanine included. The CDR3 DNA has 39 bases and is translated from base 1. The germline V gene sets CDR1 to MNHNS and CDR2 to SASEGT. TCRbeta CDR3 regions were amplified from genomic DNA by means of the immunoSEQ Assay, a bias-controlled multiplex PCR. On the authors' methods: Within the assay, amplification of reference gene primers was used to estimate how many nucleated cells each sample contained. Sequence reads were collapsed and filtered to measure the absolute abundance of every unique TCRbeta CDR3 rearrangement. Productive Simpson clonality was computed per sample as the square root of Simpson's diversity index over productive rearrangements. TCRdb took over this immuneACCESS table, retaining in-frame rearrangements with V and J assigned. Such tables are incomplete; in checked studies, under half of the missing clones stem from an unresolved V gene, and the remainder is unexplained. The V and J calls and clone size were taken over from that table, and D and trimming were inferred from the DNA. This sample holds 110,000 to 150,000 clones; 80% were observed only once. The top ten constitute approximately 3.6% of the sample.

Samples from volunteer blood donors who had recovered from COVID-19 were contributed by a second Seattle source. The collaborating institutions used their own protocols to collect whole blood in K2EDTA tubes. For TCRbeta analysis, collaborators shipped samples as frozen whole blood, isolated PBMCs, or DNA extracted from either of those sample types. The receptor was derived from a man aged 65 to 85 who had recovered from COVID-19. The rearrangement combines TRBV6-1 with TRBJ1-5; the D gene identity is not certain. The sample was peripheral blood. CDR3 region: CASSEAGRQPQHF. The DNA sequence follows: TGTGCCAGCAGTGAAGCAGGGAGGCAGCCCCAGCATTTT.